The 19 T cell receptor beta chains reported below all come from one sample, sequenced in a study of monozygotic twins with inflammatory bowel disease (dated by TCRdb to about 2019). Libraries came from 5' RACE. The sample was run on an Illumina HiSeq 2500. Following TCRdb reprocessing, every CDR3 protein sequence forms one entry, and DNA is not provided. This sample's records show over 350,000 distinct CDR3 sequences. The top ten clones comprise just over 2.5% of the sample. Sequencing used blood. Every receptor here comes from a human donor with ulcerative colitis or Crohn's disease, or a healthy co-twin of an affected twin (not recorded which).

The J gene is TRBJ1-5, the V gene TRBV12-3 or TRBV12-4; no DNA is available, so the TRBD1 call from TCRdb remains unchecked. The CDR3 is made up of 17 amino acids. The CDR3 region is CASRNTGSPYSNQPQHF.

The chain couples TRBV5-1 to TRBJ2-7. This CDR3 spans 15 amino acids. The germline V gene has CDR1 SGHRS and CDR2 YFSETQ. The CDR3 spells CASSLRSQAAYEQYF.

The V and J genes are TRBV2 and TRBJ1-2. The CDR3 spans 16 residues. Germline CDR1 reads SNHLY; CDR2 reads FYNNEI. The CDR3: CASSPPGGQGLGGYTF.

The chain has TRBV7-8 and TRBJ1-4. Germline CDR1 is SGHVS and CDR2 is FQNEAQ. This CDR3 contains 14 residues. CDR3 region: CASSWGATNEKLFF.

This chain joins TRBV4-3 and TRBJ2-7; without DNA, the TCRdb call of TRBD1 cannot be checked. This CDR3 is built from 14 residues. CDR1 is LGHNA and CDR2 is YSLEER in the germline V gene. The CDR3 loop is CASSRGTGAYEQYF.

The V and J genes are TRBV20-1 and TRBJ2-1. Germline V gene lookup returns CDR1 DFQATT and CDR2 SNEGSKA (reference sequence). This CDR3 has 17 residues. The CDR3 here is CSARGPLRGTSYNEQFF.

The chain employs TRBV20-1 and TRBJ2-3; the D gene TCRdb calls, TRBD1, cannot be checked with no DNA. The CDR3 totals 15 residues. Germline-derived CDR1 and CDR2 are DFQATT and SNEGSKA (reference sequence). The CDR3 loop is CSARGGGGSTDTQYF.

This chain connects TRBV2 to TRBJ2-2; the D call from TCRdb, TRBD2, cannot be confirmed without DNA. Per germline, CDR1 SNHLY and CDR2 FYNNEI. The CDR3 runs to 15 residues. CDR3 sequence reads: CAIRPGLANTGELFF.

The chain has TRBV18 and TRBJ2-3; TCRdb lists TRBD1, though no DNA is available to test this call. Germline V lookup: CDR1 KGHSH, CDR2 LQKENI. CDR3 size: 13 residues. The chain's CDR3 is CASSEGSTDTQYF.

The rearrangement links TRBV27 to TRBJ2-6; TCRdb picks TRBD1, but there is no DNA to check that call. The CDR3 covers 14 residues. Germline CDR1 and CDR2: MNHEY and SMNVEV (reference sequence). The chain's CDR3 is CASLPGMGANVLTF.

The genes are TRBV20-1 and TRBJ1-1. The CDR3 is made up of 14 amino acids. Germline loops: CDR1 DFQATT, CDR2 SNEGSKA (reference sequence). CDR3 loop: CSARLARGNTEAFF.

This chain connects TRBV7-2 to TRBJ1-6; without DNA, the TCRdb call of TRBD1 cannot be checked. The germline V gene encodes CDR1 SGHTA and CDR2 FQGNSA. There are 17 residues in the CDR3. The CDR3: CASSPDRGGTYNSPLHF.

V and J are TRBV25-1 and TRBJ1-5; the TRBD1 assignment by TCRdb is unverifiable without DNA. Germline V gene lookup returns CDR1 MGHDK and CDR2 SYGVNS. The CDR3 contains 15 residues. CDR3 amino acids: CASSESGQGYQPQHF.

This chain uses TRBV4-3 with TRBJ2-2; the TCRdb D gene call, TRBD1, has no DNA to confirm it. The CDR3 loop spans 15 amino acids. From germline, CDR1 is LGHNA and CDR2 YSLEER. CDR3 loop: CASSQGTGRSGELFF.

V gene TRBV10-3 combines with J gene TRBJ2-7; TCRdb gives TRBD1 as the D gene, but with no DNA this cannot be confirmed. Germline CDR1 ENHRY, CDR2 SYGVKD. This CDR3 region has 17 residues. The CDR3 is CAISESAGGLLSYEQYF.

V gene TRBV7-2 combines with J gene TRBJ1-6; TCRdb proposes TRBD1, but this gene call is untestable without DNA. This CDR3 has 14 residues. CDR1 is SGHTA, CDR2 FQGNSA, per germline. The CDR3 loop is CASSDGTVRAPLHF.

CDR3: CSAWGLAGDYYEQYF. The chain joins TRBV20-1 to TRBJ2-7; with no DNA, the TCRdb D assignment of TRBD2 cannot be verified. This CDR3 has 15 amino acids. Germline V CDR1 and CDR2: DFQATT, SNEGSKA (reference sequence).

The rearrangement joins TRBV19 to TRBJ1-1. This CDR3 spans 14 amino acids. Germline assignment: CDR1 LNHDA and CDR2 SQIVND (reference sequence). CDR3 protein: CASSISGEDTEAFF.

This chain uses TRBV7-9 with TRBJ2-1. This CDR3 is 13 amino acids long. Germline V gene lookup returns CDR1 SEHNR and CDR2 FQNEAQ (reference sequence). CDR3 in amino acids: CASSYYSYNEQFF.